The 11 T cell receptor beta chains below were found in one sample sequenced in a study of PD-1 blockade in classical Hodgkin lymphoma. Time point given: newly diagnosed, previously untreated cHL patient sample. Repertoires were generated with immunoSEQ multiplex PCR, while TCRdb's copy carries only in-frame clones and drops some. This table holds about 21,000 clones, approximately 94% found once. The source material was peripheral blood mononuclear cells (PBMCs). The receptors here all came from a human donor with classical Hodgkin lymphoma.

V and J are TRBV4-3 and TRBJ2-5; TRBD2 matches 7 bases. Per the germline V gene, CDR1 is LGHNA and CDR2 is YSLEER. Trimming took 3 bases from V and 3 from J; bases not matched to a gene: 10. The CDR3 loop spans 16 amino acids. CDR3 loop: CASSQVGSGLEETQYF. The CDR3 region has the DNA TGCGCCAGCAGCCAGGTTGGTAGCGGGCTAGAAGAGACCCAGTACTTC.

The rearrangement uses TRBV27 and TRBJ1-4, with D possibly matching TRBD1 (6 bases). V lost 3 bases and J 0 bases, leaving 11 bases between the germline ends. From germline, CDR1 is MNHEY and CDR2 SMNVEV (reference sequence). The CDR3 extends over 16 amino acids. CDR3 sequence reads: CASSLTGHATNEKLFF. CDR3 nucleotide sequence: TGTGCCAGCAGTTTGACGGGACATGCAACTAATGAAAAACTGTTTTTT. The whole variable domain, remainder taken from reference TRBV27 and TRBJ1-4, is EAQVTQNPRYLITVTGKKLTVTCSQNMNHEYMSWYRQDPGLGLRQIYYSMNVEVTDKGDVPEGYKVSRKEKRNFPLILESPSPNQTSLYFCASSLTGHATNEKLFFGSGTQLSVL.

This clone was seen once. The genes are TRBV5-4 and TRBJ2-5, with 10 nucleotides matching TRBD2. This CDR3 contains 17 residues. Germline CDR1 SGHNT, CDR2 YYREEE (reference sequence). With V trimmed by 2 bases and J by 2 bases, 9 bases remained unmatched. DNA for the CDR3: TGTGCCAGCAGCTTCCGTAGCGGGGGGTTGACACAAGAGACCCAGTACTTC. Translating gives CASSFRSGGLTQETQYF.

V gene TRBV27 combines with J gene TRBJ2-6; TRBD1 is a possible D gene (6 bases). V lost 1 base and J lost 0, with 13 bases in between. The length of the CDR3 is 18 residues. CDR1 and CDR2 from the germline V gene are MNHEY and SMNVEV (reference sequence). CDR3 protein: CASSLYRVTHSGANVLTF. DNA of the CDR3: TGTGCCAGCAGTTTATACAGGGTGACTCACTCTGGGGCCAACGTCCTGACTTTC.

The CDR3 loop reads CASSQRSGTGGSPLHF. DNA for the CDR3: TGCGCCAGCAGCCAGAGATCCGGGACAGGGGGCTCACCCCTCCACTTT. This rearrangement joins TRBV4-3 to TRBJ1-6; 12 nucleotides line up with TRBD1. J was trimmed by 10 bases and V by 3 bases; bases with no gene match: 7. The CDR3 has 16 amino acids. CDR1 is LGHNA and CDR2 is YSLEER in the germline V gene.

CDR3 nucleotide sequence: TGTGCCAGCAGCCTGGGGACTAGCGGTGCCTTGTCCGAGCAGTACTTC. It specifies CASSLGTSGALSEQYF. The chain recombines TRBV7-2 with TRBJ2-7; the match to TRBD2 covers 11 bases. The CDR3 runs 16 residues. J lost 6 bases, V lost 5 bases, and 12 bases had no gene match. Germline CDR1 and CDR2: SGHTA and FQGNSA.

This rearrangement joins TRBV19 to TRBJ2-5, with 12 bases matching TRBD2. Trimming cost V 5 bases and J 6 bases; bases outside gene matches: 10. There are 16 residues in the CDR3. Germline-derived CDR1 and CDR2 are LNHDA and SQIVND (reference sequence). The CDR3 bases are TGTGCCAGTAGTGGGTCTAGCGGGGGGGCCGGGAAGACCCAGTACTTC. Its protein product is CASSGSSGGAGKTQYF. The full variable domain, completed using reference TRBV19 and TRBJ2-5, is DGGITQSPKYLFRKEGQNVTLSCEQNLNHDAMYWYRQDPGQGLRLIYYSQIVNDFQKGDIAEGYSVSREKKESFPLTVTSAQKNPTAFYLCASSGSSGGAGKTQYFGPGTRLLVL.

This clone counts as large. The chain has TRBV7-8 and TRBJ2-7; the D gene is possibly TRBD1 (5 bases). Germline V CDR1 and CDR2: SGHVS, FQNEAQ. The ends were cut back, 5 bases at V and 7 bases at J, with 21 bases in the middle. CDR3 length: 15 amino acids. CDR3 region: CASSLGVGIFREQYF. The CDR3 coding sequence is TGTGCCAGCAGCCTAGGGGTAGGGATCTTCAGGGAGCAGTACTTC.

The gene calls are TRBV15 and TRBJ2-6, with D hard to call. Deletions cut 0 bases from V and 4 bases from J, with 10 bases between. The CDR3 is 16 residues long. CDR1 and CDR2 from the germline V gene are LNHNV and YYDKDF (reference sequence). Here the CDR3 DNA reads TGTGCCACCAGCAGAGATTTAGGTCACGGGGCCAACGTCCTGACTTTC. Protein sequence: CATSRDLGHGANVLTF.

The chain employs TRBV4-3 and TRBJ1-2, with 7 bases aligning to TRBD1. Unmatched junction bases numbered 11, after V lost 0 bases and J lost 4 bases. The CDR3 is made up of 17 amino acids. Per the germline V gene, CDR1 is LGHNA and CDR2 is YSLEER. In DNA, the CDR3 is TGCGCCAGCAGCCAAGAATTTAGGGACAGTGGGCTCTATGGCTACACCTTC. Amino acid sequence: CASSQEFRDSGLYGYTF.

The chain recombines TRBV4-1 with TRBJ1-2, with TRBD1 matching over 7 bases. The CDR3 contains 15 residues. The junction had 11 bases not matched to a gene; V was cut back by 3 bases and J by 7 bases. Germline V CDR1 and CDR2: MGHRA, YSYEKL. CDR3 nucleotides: TGCGCCAGCAGCCAGGTCAACAGGGGTCTATCTGGCTACACCTTC. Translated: CASSQVNRGLSGYTF.